This T cell receptor (beta chain) is drawn from a study of T cells in Graves' hyperthyroidism and ophthalmopathy. This clonotype was observed a few times. No progression to ophthalmopathy during 18 months of follow-up defined stable disease. Newly diagnosed hyperthyroidism patients aged 18 to 65 years had disease lasting under 2 months. Uncontrolled infections, other autoimmune diseases, pregnancy or lactation led to exclusion of patients. The CDR3 contains 13 residues. In germline, CDR1 is SQVTM, CDR2 ANQGSEA. V was trimmed by 5 bases and J by 0 bases, leaving 8 bases between them. TCR beta CDR3 regions were amplified from RNA. A set of HTBI primers served as the primers for a first-round RT-PCR of the TCR CDR3. From the multiplex PCR reads, TCRdb called clonotypes with MiXCR, one entry per CDR3 protein. This sample has roughly 630,000 distinct CDR3 sequences, with roughly 14% found just once.

The sample comprised blood. This sequence was found in a woman in her twenties or thirties with Graves' hyperthyroidism. V gene TRBV29-1 combines with J gene TRBJ1-5, with unresolved D. CDR3 DNA sequence: TGCAGCGTTAGGGTATATAGCAATCAGCCCCAGCATTTT. Amino acids: CSVRVYSNQPQHF. The full variable domain, with the rest looked up from reference TRBV29-1 and TRBJ1-5, is SAVISQKPSRDICQRGTSLTIQCQVDSQVTMMFWYRQQPGQSLTLIATANQGSEATYESGFVIDKFPISRPNLTFSTLTVSNMSPEDSSIYLCSVRVYSNQPQHFGDGTRLSIL.